The T cell receptor (beta chain) under discussion was sequenced for a study of shared clonotypes between healthy human individuals. Generated by immunoSEQ multiplex PCR, the TCRdb table keeps only in-frame clones and is missing some. In the table there are about 870,000 clones, more than 85% of which are singletons. A remark on this clone: The antigen is unknown.

This CDR3 has 14 residues. The V gene's germline CDR1 is MDHEN and CDR2 SYDVKM. Trimming took off 6 bases at V and 1 base at J, with 12 bases between the two ends. Study-wide findings and caveats: Between a few donors, naive CD4 clonotypes were shared at a level of about 5%.

Naivety among CD8 cells was defined by CD45RO negativity and positive CCR7 selection, thereby excluding terminally differentiated effector memory CD45RA+ cells. Material for sequencing was naive CD8+ T cells sorted from blood. This TCR was sampled from a man aged 25-40 years in good health. The chain has TRBV28 and TRBJ1-2; D might be TRBD1 (6 bases). CDR3 nucleotides: TGTGCCAGCAGACACACAGGGCTTAACTATGGCTACACCTTC. Translating it yields CASRHTGLNYGYTF.